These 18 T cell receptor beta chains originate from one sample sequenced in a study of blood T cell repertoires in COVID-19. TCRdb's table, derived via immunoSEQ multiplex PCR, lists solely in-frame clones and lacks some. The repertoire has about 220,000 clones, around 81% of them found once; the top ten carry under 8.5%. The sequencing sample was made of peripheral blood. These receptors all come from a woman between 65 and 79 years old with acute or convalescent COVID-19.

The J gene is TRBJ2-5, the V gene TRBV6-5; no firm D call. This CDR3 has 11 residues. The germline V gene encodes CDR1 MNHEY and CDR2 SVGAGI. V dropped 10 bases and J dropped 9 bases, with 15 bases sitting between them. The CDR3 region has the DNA TGTGCCACGTTGTGGTTGAGTTCCCAGTACTTC. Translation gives CATLWLSSQYF.

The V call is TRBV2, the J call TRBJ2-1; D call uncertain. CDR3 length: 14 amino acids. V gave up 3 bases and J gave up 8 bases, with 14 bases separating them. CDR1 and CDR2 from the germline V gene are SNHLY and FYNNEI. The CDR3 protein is CASSDVRPQDEQFF. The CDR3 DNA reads TGTGCCAGCAGTGATGTTCGACCTCAGGATGAGCAGTTCTTC. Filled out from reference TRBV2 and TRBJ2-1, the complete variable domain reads EPEVTQTPSHQVTQMGQEVILRCVPISNHLYFYWYRQILGQKVEFLVSFYNNEISEKSEIFDDQFSVERPDGSNFTLKIRSTKLEDSAMYFCASSDVRPQDEQFFGPGTRLTVL.

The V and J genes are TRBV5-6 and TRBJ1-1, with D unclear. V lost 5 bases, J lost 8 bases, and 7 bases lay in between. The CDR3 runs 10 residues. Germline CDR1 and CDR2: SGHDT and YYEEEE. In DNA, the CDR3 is TGTGCCAGCAGAATTAAAGAAGCTTTCTTT. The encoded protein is CASRIKEAFF. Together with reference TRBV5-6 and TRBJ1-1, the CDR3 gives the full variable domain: DAGVTQSPTHLIKTRGQQVTLRCSPKSGHDTVSWYQQALGQGPQFIFQYYEEEERQRGNFPDRFSGHQFPNYSSELNVNALLLGDSALYLCASRIKEAFFGQGTRLTVV.

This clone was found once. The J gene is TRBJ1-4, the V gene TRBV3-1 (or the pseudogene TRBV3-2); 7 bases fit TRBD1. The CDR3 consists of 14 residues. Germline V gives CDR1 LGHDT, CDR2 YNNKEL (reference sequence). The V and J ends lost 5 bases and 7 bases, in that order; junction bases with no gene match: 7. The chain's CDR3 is CASSSRQGSEKLFF. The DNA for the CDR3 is TGTGCCAGCAGCTCGCGACAGGGCAGTGAAAAACTGTTTTTT.

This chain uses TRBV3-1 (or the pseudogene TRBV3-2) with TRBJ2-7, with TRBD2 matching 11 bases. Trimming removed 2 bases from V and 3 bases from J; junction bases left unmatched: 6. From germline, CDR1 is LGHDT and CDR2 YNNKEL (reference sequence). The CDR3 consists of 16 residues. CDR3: CASSQRSGGAIYEQYF. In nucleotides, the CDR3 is TGTGCCAGCAGCCAACGTAGCGGGGGGGCGATCTACGAGCAGTACTTC.

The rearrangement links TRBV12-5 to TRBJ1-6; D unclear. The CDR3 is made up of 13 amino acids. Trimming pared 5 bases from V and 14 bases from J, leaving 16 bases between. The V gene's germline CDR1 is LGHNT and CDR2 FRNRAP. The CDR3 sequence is CASGLDLGRTLHF. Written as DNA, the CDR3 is TGTGCTAGTGGTCTCGACCTCGGGAGGACCCTCCACTTT. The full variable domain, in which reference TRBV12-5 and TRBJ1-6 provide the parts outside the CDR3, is DARVTQTPRHKVTEMGQEVTMRCQPILGHNTVFWYRQTMMQGLELLAYFRNRAPLDDSGMPKDRFSAEMPDATLATLKIQPSEPRDSAVYFCASGLDLGRTLHFGNGTRLTVT.

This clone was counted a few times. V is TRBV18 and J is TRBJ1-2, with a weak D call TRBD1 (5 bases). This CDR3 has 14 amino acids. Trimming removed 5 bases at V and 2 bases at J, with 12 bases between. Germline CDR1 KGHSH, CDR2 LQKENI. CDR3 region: CASSAGGNNYGYTF. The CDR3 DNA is TGTGCCAGCTCAGCGGGGGGGAACAACTATGGCTACACCTTC.

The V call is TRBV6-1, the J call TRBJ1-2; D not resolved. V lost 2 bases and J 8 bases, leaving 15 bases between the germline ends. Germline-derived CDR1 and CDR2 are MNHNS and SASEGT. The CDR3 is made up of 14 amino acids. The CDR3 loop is CASSERVVGGGYTF. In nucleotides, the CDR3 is TGTGCCAGCAGTGAAAGGGTTGTGGGAGGAGGCTACACCTTC.

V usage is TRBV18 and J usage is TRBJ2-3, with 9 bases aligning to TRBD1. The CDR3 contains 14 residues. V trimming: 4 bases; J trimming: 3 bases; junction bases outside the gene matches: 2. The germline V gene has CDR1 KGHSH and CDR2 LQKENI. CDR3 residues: CASSHGQGTDTQYF. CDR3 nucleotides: TGTGCCAGCTCACACGGACAGGGGACAGATACGCAGTATTTT.

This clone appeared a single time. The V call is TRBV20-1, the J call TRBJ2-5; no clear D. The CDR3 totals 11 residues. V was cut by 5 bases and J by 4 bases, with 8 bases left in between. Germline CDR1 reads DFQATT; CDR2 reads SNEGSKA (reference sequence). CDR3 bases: TGCAGTGCTGGTACTGGAGAGACCCAGTACTTC. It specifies CSAGTGETQYF.

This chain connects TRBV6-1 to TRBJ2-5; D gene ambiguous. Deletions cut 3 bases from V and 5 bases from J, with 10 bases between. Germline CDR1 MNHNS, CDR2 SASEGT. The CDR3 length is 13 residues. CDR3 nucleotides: TGTGCCAGCAGTGATGCTAGGATGGAGACCCAGTACTTC. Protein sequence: CASSDARMETQYF.

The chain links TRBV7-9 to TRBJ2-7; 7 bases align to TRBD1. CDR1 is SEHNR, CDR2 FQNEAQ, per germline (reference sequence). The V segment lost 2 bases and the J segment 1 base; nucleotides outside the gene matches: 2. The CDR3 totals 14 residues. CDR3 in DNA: TGTGCCAGCAGCTTATTACAGGGGTCCTACGAGCAGTACTTC. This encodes CASSLLQGSYEQYF.

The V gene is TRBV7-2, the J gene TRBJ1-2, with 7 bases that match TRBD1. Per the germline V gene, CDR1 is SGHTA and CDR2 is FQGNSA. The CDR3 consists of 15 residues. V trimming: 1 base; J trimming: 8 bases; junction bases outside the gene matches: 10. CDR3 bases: TGTGCCAGCAGCTTAGACCAGGGGGTATCTCGGGGCTACACCTTC. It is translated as CASSLDQGVSRGYTF.

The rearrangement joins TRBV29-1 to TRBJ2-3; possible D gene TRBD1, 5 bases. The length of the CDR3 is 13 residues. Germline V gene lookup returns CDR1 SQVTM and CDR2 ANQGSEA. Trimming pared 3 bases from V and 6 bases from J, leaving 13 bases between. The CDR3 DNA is TGCAGCGTTGAGGGTGCAGGGTTGGATACGCAGTATTTT. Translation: CSVEGAGLDTQYF.

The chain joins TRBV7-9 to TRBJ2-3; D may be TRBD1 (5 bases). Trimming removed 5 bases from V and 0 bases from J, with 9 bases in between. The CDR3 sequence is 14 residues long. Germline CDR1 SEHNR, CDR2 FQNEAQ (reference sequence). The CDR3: CASSPDTSTDTQYF. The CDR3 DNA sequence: TGTGCCAGCAGCCCGGACACTAGCACAGATACGCAGTATTTT. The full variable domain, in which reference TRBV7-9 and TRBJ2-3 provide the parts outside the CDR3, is DTGVSQNPRHKITKRGQNVTFRCDPISEHNRLYWYRQTLGQGPEFLTYFQNEAQLEKSRLLSDRFSAERPKGSFSTLEIQRTEQGDSAMYLCASSPDTSTDTQYFGPGTRLTVL.

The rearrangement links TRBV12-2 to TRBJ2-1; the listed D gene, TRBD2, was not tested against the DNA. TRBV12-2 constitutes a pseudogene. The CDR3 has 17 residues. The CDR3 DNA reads TGTGCAAGTCGCTTAGCCTGGAGGCGGGGGGGCGTCAATGAGCAGTTCTTC. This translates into CASRLAWRRGGVNEQFF.

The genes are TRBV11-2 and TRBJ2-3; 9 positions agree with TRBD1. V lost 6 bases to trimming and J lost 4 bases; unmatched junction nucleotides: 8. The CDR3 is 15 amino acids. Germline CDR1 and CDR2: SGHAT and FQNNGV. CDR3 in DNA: TGTGCCAGCAGTCGCGGGACAGGGTTTGCAGATACGCAGTATTTT. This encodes CASSRGTGFADTQYF.

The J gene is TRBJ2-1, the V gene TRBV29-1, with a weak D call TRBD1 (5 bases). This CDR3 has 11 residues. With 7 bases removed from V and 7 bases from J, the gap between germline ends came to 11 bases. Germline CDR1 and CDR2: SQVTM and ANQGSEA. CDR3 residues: CSGGRQNEQFF. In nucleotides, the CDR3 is TGCAGCGGAGGACGACAGAATGAGCAGTTCTTC.